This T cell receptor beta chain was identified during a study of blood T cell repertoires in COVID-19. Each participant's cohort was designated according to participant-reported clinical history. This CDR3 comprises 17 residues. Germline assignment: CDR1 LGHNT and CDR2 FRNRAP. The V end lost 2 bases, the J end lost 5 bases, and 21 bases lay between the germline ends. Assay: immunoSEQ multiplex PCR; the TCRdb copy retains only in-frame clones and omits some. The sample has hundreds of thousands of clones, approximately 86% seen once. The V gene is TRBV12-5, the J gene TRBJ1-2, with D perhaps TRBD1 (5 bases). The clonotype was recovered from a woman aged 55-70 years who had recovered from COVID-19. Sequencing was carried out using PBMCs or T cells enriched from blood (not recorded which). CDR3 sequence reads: CASGLMGGIGRDYGYTF. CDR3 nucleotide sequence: TGTGCTAGTGGTTTGATGGGTGGGATAGGCAGGGATTATGGCTACACCTTC.